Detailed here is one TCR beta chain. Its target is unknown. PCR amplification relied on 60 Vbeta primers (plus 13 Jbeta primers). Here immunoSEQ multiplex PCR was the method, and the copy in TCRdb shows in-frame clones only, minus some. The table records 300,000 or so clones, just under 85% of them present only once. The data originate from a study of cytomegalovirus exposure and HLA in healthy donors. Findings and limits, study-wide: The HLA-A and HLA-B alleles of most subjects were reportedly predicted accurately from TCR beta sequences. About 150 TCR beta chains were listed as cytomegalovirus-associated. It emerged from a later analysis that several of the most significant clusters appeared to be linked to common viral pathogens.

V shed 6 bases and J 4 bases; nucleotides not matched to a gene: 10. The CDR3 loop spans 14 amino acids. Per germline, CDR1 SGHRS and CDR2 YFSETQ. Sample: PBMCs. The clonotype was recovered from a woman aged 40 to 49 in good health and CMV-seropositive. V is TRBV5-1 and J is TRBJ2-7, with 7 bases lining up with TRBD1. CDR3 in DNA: TGCGCCAGCATGTCAGGGGGTGAAGGATACGAGCAGTACTTC. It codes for CASMSGGEGYEQYF.